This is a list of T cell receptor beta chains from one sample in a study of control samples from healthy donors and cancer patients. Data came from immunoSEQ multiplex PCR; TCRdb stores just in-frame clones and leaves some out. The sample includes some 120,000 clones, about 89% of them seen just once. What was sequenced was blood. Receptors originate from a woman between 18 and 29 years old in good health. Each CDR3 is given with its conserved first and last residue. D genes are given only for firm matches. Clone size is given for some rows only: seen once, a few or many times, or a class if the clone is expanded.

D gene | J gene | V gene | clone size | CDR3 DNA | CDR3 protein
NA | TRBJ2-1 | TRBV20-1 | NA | TGCAGTGCTAGTTCCGCCGGGAGTGGGTCCTACAATGAGCAGTTCTTC | CSASSAGSGSYNEQFF
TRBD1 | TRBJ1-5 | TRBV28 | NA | TGTGCCAGCAGTGACAGGGTTTGGTATAGCAATCAGCCCCAGCATTTT | CASSDRVWYSNQPQHF
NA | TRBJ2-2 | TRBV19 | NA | TGTGCCAGTAACATGGGGCGTAACACCGGGGAGCTGTTTTTT | CASNMGRNTGELFF
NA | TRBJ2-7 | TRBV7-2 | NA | TGTGCCAGCAGCCCACAGGGTTCTAGCTCCTACGAGCAGTACTTC | CASSPQGSSSYEQYF
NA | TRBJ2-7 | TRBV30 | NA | TGTGCCTGCCGGGATTTCTACGAGCAGTACTTC | CACRDFYEQYF
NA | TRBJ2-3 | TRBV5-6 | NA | TGTGCCAGCAGCTTGGCTCAGGGGCCTTACACAGATACGCAGTATTTT | CASSLAQGPYTDTQYF
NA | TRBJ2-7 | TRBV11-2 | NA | TGTGCCAGCAGCTTATCCCAATACGAGCAGTACTTC | CASSLSQYEQYF
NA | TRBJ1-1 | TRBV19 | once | TGTGCCAGTAGTATGCCTCTCCCCGGGGATAAGAACACTGAAGCTTTCTTT | CASSMPLPGDKNTEAFF
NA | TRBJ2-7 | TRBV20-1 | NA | TGCAGTGCATCCCGACTAGACGAGCAGTACTTC | CSASRLDEQYF
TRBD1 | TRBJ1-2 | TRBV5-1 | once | TGCGCCAGCAGCTTGTTGAGCGTCGGACAGGGGGCGCCGGGAGGCTACACCTTC | CASSLLSVGQGAPGGYTF
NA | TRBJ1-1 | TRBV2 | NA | TGTGCCAGCAGTGGGGACACCCCCAGAGCTTTCTTT | CASSGDTPRAFF
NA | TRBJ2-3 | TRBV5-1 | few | TGCGCCAGCAGCTTGCAACCTAGCACAGATACGCAGTATTTT | CASSLQPSTDTQYF
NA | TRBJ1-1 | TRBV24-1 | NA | TGTGCCACCAGTGATACCTCCGGGACCGGGCTACCTTTCTTT | CATSDTSGTGLPFF
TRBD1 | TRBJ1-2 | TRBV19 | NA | TGTGCCAGTAGTATGGGGACAGGGAACTATGGCTACACCTTC | CASSMGTGNYGYTF
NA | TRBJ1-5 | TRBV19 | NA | TGTGCCAGTAGTGTGGTCAGAAATCAGCCCCAGCATTTT | CASSVVRNQPQHF
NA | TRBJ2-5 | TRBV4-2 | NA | TGTGCCAGCGGGCGTCTAGGACTCCAAGAGACCCAGTACTTC | CASGRLGLQETQYF
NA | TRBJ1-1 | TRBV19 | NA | TGTGCCAGTAGTATGACCCGACGGAGCCAACTACATTTGAACACTGAAGCTTTCTTT | CASSMTRRSQLHLNTEAFF
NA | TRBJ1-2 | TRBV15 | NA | TGTGCCACCAGGCTGGTCGAGGGGGGACCTATTAGATACACCTTC | CATRLVEGGPIRYTF
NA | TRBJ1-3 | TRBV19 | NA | TGTGCCAGTAGTATGGAGTCTGGAAACACCATATATTTT | CASSMESGNTIYF
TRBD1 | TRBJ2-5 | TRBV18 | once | TGTGCCAGCTCACTACAGACAGGGGTAGAGACCCAGTACTTC | CASSLQTGVETQYF